The 17 T cell receptor beta chains listed next were all sequenced from one sample in a study of T-cell memory formation after mild COVID-19. TCRdb used MiXCR to reprocess the 5' RACE reads, holding one entry per CDR3 protein. The profile shows 450,000 to 650,000 distinct CDR3 sequences, about a fifth of them singletons. Input material: PBMCs or a T cell subset sorted from them (not recorded which). These receptors originate from an adult woman who had mild COVID-19 (a few samples of this study predate the infection). Cell type and time point are not known.

The chain joins TRBV29-1 to TRBJ2-2; either TRBD1 or TRBD2 may supply D (6 bases each). V was cut by 4 bases and J by 7 bases, with 13 bases left in between. The CDR3 loop spans 13 amino acids. Germline values: CDR1 SQVTM, CDR2 ANQGSEA. The DNA of the CDR3 is TGCAGCGTTGTAGGGGGGCGTGACGGGGAGCTGTTTTTT. Residues: CSVVGGRDGELFF.

The CDR3 is CASSIVGSGSQNEQFF. As DNA, the CDR3 is TGTGCCAGTAGTATAGTTGGTAGCGGGAGTCAGAATGAGCAGTTCTTC. The chain recombines TRBV19 with TRBJ2-1, with 9 bases that match TRBD2. CDR1 is LNHDA, CDR2 SQIVND, per germline (reference sequence). The CDR3 extends over 16 amino acids. Unmatched junction bases numbered 8, after V lost 1 base and J lost 7 bases.

This clonotype turned up a few times. The J gene is TRBJ2-5, the V gene TRBV4-2, with D unresolved. This CDR3 is built from 14 residues. Germline assignment: CDR1 LGHNA and CDR2 YNFKEQ. V lost 0 bases, J lost 4 bases, and 9 bases lay in between. CDR3 bases: TGTGCCAGCAGCCAAGATAAAAGAGGAGAGACCCAGTACTTC. It codes for CASSQDKRGETQYF.

The chain couples TRBV11-2 to TRBJ1-1; no reliable D call. From germline, CDR1 is SGHAT and CDR2 FQNNGV. Trimming shortened V by 7 bases and J by 0 bases, and 21 bases separated the two germline ends. The CDR3 consists of 17 residues. The CDR3 protein is CASKNDWLGVMNTEAFF. The CDR3 nucleotides read TGTGCCAGCAAGAACGACTGGCTTGGGGTGATGAACACTGAAGCTTTCTTT.

The V and J genes are TRBV7-8 and TRBJ2-6; D is unclear. The CDR3 is 14 residues long. V lost 4 bases and J lost 11, with 15 bases in between. CDR1 and CDR2 from the germline V gene are SGHVS and FQNEAQ. The CDR3 DNA reads TGTGCCAGCAGCTCTGCCGACGGTCCTTACGTCCTGACTTTC. It yields the protein CASSSADGPYVLTF.

This clonotype has only a few counts. The J gene is TRBJ2-7, the V gene TRBV18, with D perhaps TRBD1 (6 bases). V lost 2 bases to trimming and J lost 1 base, with 12 bases between them. Germline CDR1 is KGHSH and CDR2 is LQKENI. CDR3 length equals 15 residues. CDR3 loop: CASSPGQGLSYEQYF. The CDR3, as DNA: TGTGCCAGCTCACCAGGGCAGGGGCTGTCCTACGAGCAGTACTTC. Drawing the rest from reference TRBV18 and TRBJ2-7, the complete variable domain is NAGVMQNPRHLVRRRGQEARLRCSPMKGHSHVYWYRQLPEEGLKFMVYLQKENIIDESGMPKERFSAEFPKEGPSILRIQQVVRGDSAAYFCASSPGQGLSYEQYFGPGTRLTVT.

This clonotype was detected a few times. The chain couples TRBV28 to TRBJ1-6, with 7 bases aligning to TRBD1. With V trimmed by 4 bases and J by 5 bases, 5 bases remained unmatched. CDR3 length: 15 amino acids. The germline V gene has CDR1 MDHEN and CDR2 SYDVKM. In nucleotides, the CDR3 is TGTGCCAGCAGTTCGGGACAGACCAATAATTCACCCCTCCACTTT. Amino acid sequence: CASSSGQTNNSPLHF.

V is TRBV11-3 and J is TRBJ2-3, with 8 bases matching TRBD2. In germline, CDR1 is SGHNT, CDR2 YENEEA. This CDR3 spans 16 amino acids. Trimming took 5 bases from V and 6 from J; bases not matched to a gene: 13. The CDR3 region is CASSASLTSVSDTQYF. Here the CDR3 DNA reads TGTGCCAGCAGCGCCTCCCTGACTAGCGTATCGGATACGCAGTATTTT.

The rearrangement joins TRBV5-5 to TRBJ2-3, with D perhaps TRBD2 (6 bases). The germline gives CDR1 SGHKS, CDR2 YYEKEE (reference sequence). V was cut by 1 base and J by 9 bases, with 12 bases left in between. This CDR3 has 13 amino acids. The CDR3 is CASSLSASETQYF. The CDR3 coding sequence is TGTGCCAGCAGCTTGAGCGCTAGCGAGACGCAGTATTTT.

This chain uses TRBV12-3 or TRBV12-4 with TRBJ1-6; 10 bases are shared with TRBD1. V lost 8 bases, J lost 6 bases, and 7 bases stayed unmatched. The CDR3 is 15 amino acids. The CDR3: CASSGQGVRNSPLHF. For the CDR3, the DNA is TGTGCCAGCTCCGGACAGGGGGTTCGTAATTCACCCCTCCACTTT.

This clonotype was detected only a few times. The V and J genes are TRBV7-2 and TRBJ2-5, with D possibly matching TRBD2 (6 bases). Trimming shortened V by 0 bases and J by 2 bases, and 16 bases separated the two germline ends. The CDR3 runs to 17 residues. CDR1 is SGHTA, CDR2 FQGNSA, per germline. The CDR3 sequence is CASSLAPTSRGQETQYF. CDR3 DNA sequence: TGTGCCAGCAGCTTAGCCCCGACTAGTAGGGGACAAGAGACCCAGTACTTC.

CDR3 region: CASSRPERGNTGELFF. CDR3 in DNA: TGCGCCAGCAGCCGACCCGAGCGGGGGAACACCGGGGAGCTGTTTTTT. The J gene is TRBJ2-2, the V gene TRBV5-1, with 7 bases that match TRBD2. The CDR3 is 16 amino acids. Germline V gene data show CDR1 as SGHRS and CDR2 as YFSETQ. The V gene end was trimmed by 4 bases and the J gene end by 1 base; junction bases not matched to a gene: 7.

On this clonotype itself: Sequence at one end of the junction differs from germline and may be a read error. This sequence joins TRBV4-2 and TRBJ2-1; D gene ambiguous. The CDR3 is 17 residues long. CDR1 LGHNA and CDR2 YNFKEQ come from the germline V gene. The CDR3 DNA sequence: TGTGCCAGCAGCCAAGATGTGATCGCTGTCTCCTACACTGAGCAGTTCTTC. As protein: CASSQDVIAVSYTEQFF.

This clonotype has more than one count but fewer than ten. The V call is TRBV23-1, the J call TRBJ2-3; 14 bases agree with TRBD2. TRBV23-1 is known as an ORF, though its function is uncertain. V lost 7 bases to trimming and J lost 1 base; unmatched junction nucleotides: 13. The CDR3 has 19 residues. CDR3 in DNA: TGCGCCAGCACCACCTCAGGACTAGCGGGGGGACCTGGCACAGATACGCAGTATTTT. Protein sequence: CASTTSGLAGGPGTDTQYF.

The sample holds a few counts of this clonotype. V and J are TRBV7-3 and TRBJ1-1, with a weak D call TRBD1 (6 bases). CDR3 size: 13 residues. The V gene's germline CDR1 is SGHTA and CDR2 FQGTGA. V dropped 5 bases and J dropped 7 bases, with 14 bases sitting between them. For the CDR3, the DNA is TGTGCCAGCAGCCCCCAACGAGGGGGTGAAGCTTTCTTT. It yields the protein CASSPQRGGEAFF.

The V and J genes are TRBV6-2 or TRBV6-3 and TRBJ2-7; TRBD2 agrees at 13 bases. Germline V gene lookup returns CDR1 MNHEY and CDR2 SVGEGT. The CDR3 spans 15 residues. The V and J ends lost 6 bases and 3 bases, in that order; junction bases with no gene match: 5. CDR3 in DNA: TGTGCCAGCAGCTCGACTAGCGGGAGGTTCTACGAGCAGTACTTC. Protein: CASSSTSGRFYEQYF.

This clonotype was seen more than once but under ten times. V gene TRBV4-3 combines with J gene TRBJ2-6; D possibly uses TRBD1 or TRBD2 (5 bases each). This CDR3 has 14 residues. Germline V gene lookup returns CDR1 LGHNA and CDR2 YSLEER. V was pared by 6 bases and J by 15 bases, with 21 bases between. This CDR3 is CASRSGTGHPDLTF. CDR3 DNA: TGCGCCAGCAGGTCCGGGACGGGGCATCCCGACCTGACTTTC.